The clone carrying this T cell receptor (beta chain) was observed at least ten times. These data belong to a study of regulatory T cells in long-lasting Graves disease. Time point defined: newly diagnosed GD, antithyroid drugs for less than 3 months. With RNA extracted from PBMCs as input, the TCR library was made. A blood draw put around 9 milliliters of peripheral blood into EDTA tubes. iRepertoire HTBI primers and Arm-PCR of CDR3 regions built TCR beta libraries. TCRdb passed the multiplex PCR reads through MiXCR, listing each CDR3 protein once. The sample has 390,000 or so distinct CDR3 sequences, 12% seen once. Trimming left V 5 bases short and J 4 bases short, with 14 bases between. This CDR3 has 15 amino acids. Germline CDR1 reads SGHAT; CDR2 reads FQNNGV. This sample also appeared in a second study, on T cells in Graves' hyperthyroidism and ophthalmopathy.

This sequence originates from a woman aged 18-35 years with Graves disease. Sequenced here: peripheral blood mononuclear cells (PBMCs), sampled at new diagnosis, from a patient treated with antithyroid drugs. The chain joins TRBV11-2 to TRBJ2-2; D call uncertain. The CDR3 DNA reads TGTGCCAGCAGCCCTCGGCGCCTACTCACCGGGGAGCTGTTTTTT. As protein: CASSPRRLLTGELFF.